The source of this TCR beta chain is a study of T cells in Graves' hyperthyroidism and ophthalmopathy. Ophthalmopathy cases scored 3 or more on the Clinical Activity Score and 4 or more on NOSPECS grade, with duration below 3 months. Used for diagnoses were clinical symptoms, serum thyroxine and TRAb, thyroid ultrasound and orbital computed tomography. The germline CDR1 and CDR2 sequences are SGHAT and FQNNGV. The CDR3 consists of 13 residues. V was pared by 3 bases and J by 6 bases, with 9 bases between. At least ten counts were recorded for this clonotype. Its specificity is unknown. It was RNA transcripts that yielded the amplified TCR beta CDR3 regions. A set of HTBI primers served as the primers for a first-round RT-PCR of the TCR CDR3. TCRdb passed the multiplex PCR reads through MiXCR, listing each CDR3 protein once. Of fewer than 500,000 distinct CDR3 sequences detected, approximately 15% appear once; the ten largest clones hold roughly 21%.

The study, taken as a whole, reports: Blood also held most thyroid clonotypes expanded beyond 0.001.

This clonotype was obtained from a woman aged 30 to 39 with Graves' ophthalmopathy. The rearrangement links TRBV11-2 to TRBJ1-5, with D unresolved. The sequencing input was blood. The CDR3 protein is CASSFGSGQPQHF. As DNA, the CDR3 is TGTGCCAGCAGCTTTGGTTCCGGTCAGCCCCAGCATTTT.